This TCR beta chain appears in the sequencing data of a study of CD8 T cells in Susac syndrome (dated by TCRdb to the late 2010s). With respect to the entire study: Repertoire sequencing was used to test whether CD8+ T cell activation and differentiation in Susac syndrome was antigen driven. The clonality of the CD8+ T cell repertoire was compared across approximately twelve healthy donors, roughly 14 Susac syndrome patients and about 16 multiple sclerosis patients. General findings and caveats noted by the study authors: The number of individuals in the TCR sequencing and HLA analysis was acknowledged as relatively small.

RNA was extracted using the RNeasy kit, and roughly 0.5 to 1 microgram was reverse transcribed with random hexamers. The immunoSEQ multiplex PCR assay, which covers 54 Vbeta and 13 Jbeta segments, was used to amplify TCR beta CDR3 regions. To correct PCR amplification bias, a synthetic template baseline was used for both primer optimization and computational correction. The authors' analysis ran thus. Reads were annotated to V, D and J genes per IMGT and analyzed with immunoSEQ Analyzer, keeping only productive sequences. Clonality was calculated as one minus the Shannon entropy normalized by log2 of the number of productive unique sequences. Public and private clones were assessed among the 100 most prevalent clones of each patient and control. Clones were defined as Susac-specific if absent from the healthy and MS cohorts, from over a thousand published viral clones and from other ImmuneACCESS disease sequences. TCRdb applied fastp at Q25 and MiXCR to the public reads, then kept only in-frame beta chains. Records with the same CDR3 protein are collapsed into one entry carrying the most frequent genes and DNA. The V and J calls, along with clone size, are taken from TCRdb and not from the paper's own processing. The sample profile shows about 150,000 distinct CDR3 sequences; around 95% of them were found once. The top ten hold roughly 0.16% of the sample.

A remark on this clonotype: Its antigen remains undetermined. Nothing much larger sits one base from this clone, and base qualities are not available.

High-throughput TCR beta sequencing profiled peripheral blood CD8+ and CD4+ T cells from healthy donors, Susac syndrome patients and multiple sclerosis patients. The multiple sclerosis controls were treatment-naive patients whose relapsing-remitting disease, either stable or active, fulfilled the revised McDonald criteria. Bulk CD8+ and CD4+ T cells were purified by magnetic negative isolation, while CD8+ TEMRA cells were enriched using FACS. Blood was collected in EDTA tubes and processed within 24 hours, with PBMCs isolated through density gradient centrifugation. PBMCs intended for TCR sequencing were frozen in liquid nitrogen and were later thawed in a 37 degrees C water bath. Purity of sorted or isolated CD4+, CD8+ and CD8+ TEMRA cells was at least 90%. Inclusive of the bounding cysteine and phenylalanine, the CDR3 is 16 residues long. Kept here is only the CDR3 DNA, which spans 48 bases and is read in frame from base 1. The CDR1 and CDR2 encoded by the germline V gene (reference sequence) are GTSNPN and SVGIG. V is cut by 3 bases and J by 4 bases, and the space between the germline ends is 21 bases.

This sequence originates from a human donor with multiple sclerosis. The chain is encoded by TRBV30 joined to TRBJ1-1; tentative D gene TRBD1, with 6 bases matching. Sequencing was done on a sample of CD8+ T cells from PBMCs. The base sequence is TGTGCCTGGAGCCGACAGGCAGGGCGCCTGGGCACTGAAGCTTTCTTT. Translated, this gives CAWSRQAGRLGTEAFF.